The present TCR beta chain was sequenced within a study of cytomegalovirus exposure and HLA in healthy donors. Trimming removed 3 bases from V and 4 bases from J; junction bases left unmatched: 4. CDR1 is SGHDT and CDR2 is YYEEEE in the germline V gene. This CDR3 contains 15 residues. The PCR was carried out with 60 Vbeta primers and 13 Jbeta primers. Method: immunoSEQ multiplex PCR; TCRdb's copy keeps in-frame clones and lacks some. The sample yields about 150,000 clones, less than 10% seen once. This clone was found once. This TCR was sampled from a male donor in good health and CMV-seronegative. The chain uses TRBV5-6 and TRBJ2-5; TRBD2 agrees at 12 bases. What was sequenced was PBMCs. In nucleotides, the CDR3 is TGTGCCAGCAGCTGGAGACTAGCGGGAGTAGAGACCCAGTACTTC. This translates into CASSWRLAGVETQYF.